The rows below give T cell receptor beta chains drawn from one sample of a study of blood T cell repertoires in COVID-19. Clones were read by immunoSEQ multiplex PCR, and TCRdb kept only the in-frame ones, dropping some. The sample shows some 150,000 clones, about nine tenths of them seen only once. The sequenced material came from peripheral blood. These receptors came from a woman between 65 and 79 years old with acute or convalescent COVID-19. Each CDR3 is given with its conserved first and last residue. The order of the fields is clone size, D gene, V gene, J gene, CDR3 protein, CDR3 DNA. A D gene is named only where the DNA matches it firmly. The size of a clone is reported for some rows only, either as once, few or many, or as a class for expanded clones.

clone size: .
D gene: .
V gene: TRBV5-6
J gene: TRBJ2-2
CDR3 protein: CASSLPGGITGELFF
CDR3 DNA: TGTGCCAGCAGCCTACCGGGGGGCATCACCGGGGAGCTGTTTTTT

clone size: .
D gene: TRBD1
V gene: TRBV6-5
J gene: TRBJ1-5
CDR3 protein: CASSTGGGQPQHF
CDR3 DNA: TGTGCCAGCAGTACAGGGGGGGGACAGCCCCAGCATTTT

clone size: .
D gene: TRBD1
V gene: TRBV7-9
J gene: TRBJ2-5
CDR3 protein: CASSLGAGGLRQETQYF
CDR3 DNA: TGTGCCAGCAGCCTGGGAGCAGGGGGCCTAAGACAGGAGACCCAGTACTTC

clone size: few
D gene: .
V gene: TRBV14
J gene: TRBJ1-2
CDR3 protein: CASSQDLGGGYGYTF
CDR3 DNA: TGTGCCAGCAGCCAAGATCTTGGGGGAGGCTATGGCTACACCTTC

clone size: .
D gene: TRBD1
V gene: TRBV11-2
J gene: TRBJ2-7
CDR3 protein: CASSLRGREVSYEQYF
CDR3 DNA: TGTGCCAGCAGCTTGAGGGGGCGAGAGGTATCCTACGAGCAGTACTTC

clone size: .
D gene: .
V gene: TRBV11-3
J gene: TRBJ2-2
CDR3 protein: CASSLEQDFGELFF
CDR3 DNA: TGTGCCAGCAGCTTAGAACAGGATTTCGGGGAGCTGTTTTTT

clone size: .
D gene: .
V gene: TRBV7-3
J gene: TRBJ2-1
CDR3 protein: CASSIQGSHNEQFF
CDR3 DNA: TGTGCCAGCAGCATACAGGGTAGCCACAATGAGCAGTTCTTC

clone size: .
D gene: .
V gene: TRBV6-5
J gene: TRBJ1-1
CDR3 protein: CASSYSRSRNTEAFF
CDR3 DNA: TGTGCCAGCAGTTACTCGAGATCTCGGAACACTGAAGCTTTCTTT

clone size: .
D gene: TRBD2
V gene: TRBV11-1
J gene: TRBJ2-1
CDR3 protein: CASSVGGGDYNEQFF
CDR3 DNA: TGTGCCAGCAGCGTCGGGGGGGGAGACTACAATGAGCAGTTCTTC

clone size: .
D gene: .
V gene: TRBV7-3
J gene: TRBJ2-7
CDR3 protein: CASSLLGGEQYF
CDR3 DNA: TGTGCCAGCAGCTTACTCGGCGGGGAGCAGTACTTC

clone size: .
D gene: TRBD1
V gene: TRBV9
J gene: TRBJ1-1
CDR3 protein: CASSVTPGTGVGTEAFF
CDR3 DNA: TGTGCCAGCAGCGTAACCCCCGGGACAGGGGTAGGCACTGAAGCTTTCTTT

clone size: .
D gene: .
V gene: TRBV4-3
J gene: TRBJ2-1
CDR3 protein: CASSQVGDRLEQFF
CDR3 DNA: TGCGCCAGCAGCCAAGTCGGCGACAGGCTTGAGCAGTTCTTC

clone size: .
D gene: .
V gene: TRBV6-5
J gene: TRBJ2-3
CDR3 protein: CASARVSGWDTQYF
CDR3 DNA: TGTGCCAGCGCCAGGGTCTCAGGGTGGGATACGCAGTATTTT

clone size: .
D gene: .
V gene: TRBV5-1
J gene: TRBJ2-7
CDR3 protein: CASSPRQSSYEQYF
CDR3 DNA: TGCGCCAGCAGCCCCCGACAGAGTTCCTACGAGCAGTACTTC

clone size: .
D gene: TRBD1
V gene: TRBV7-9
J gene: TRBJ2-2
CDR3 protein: CASSLRTGGFIGELFF
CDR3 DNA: TGTGCCAGCAGCTTAAGGACAGGGGGCTTTATCGGGGAGCTGTTTTTT

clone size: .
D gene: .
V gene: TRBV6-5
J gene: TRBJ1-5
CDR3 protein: CASKTRSYDNQPQHF
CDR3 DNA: TGTGCCAGCAAAACACGGAGTTATGACAATCAGCCCCAGCATTTT

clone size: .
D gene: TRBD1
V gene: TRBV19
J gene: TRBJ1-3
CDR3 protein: CASSLRGTGVGNTIYF
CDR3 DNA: TGTGCCAGTAGTCTACGTGGGACAGGGGTTGGAAACACCATATATTTT

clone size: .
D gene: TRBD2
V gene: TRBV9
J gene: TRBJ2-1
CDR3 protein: CASSASSGELRKQFF
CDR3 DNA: TGTGCCAGCAGCGCCTCTAGCGGGGAGCTTAGGAAGCAGTTCTTC

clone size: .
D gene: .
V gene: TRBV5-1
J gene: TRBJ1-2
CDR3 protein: CASSINPGTSYGYTF
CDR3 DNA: TGCGCCAGCAGCATAAACCCCGGGACAAGCTATGGCTACACCTTC

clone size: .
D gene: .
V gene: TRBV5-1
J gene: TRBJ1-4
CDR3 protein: CASSLGAWANEKLFF
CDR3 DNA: TGCGCCAGCAGCTTGGGAGCGTGGGCTAATGAAAAACTGTTTTTT

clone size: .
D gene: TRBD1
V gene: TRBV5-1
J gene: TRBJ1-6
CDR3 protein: CAIQQGQGDATYNSPLHF
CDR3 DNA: TGCGCCATCCAACAGGGACAGGGGGACGCGACCTATAATTCACCCCTCCACTTT

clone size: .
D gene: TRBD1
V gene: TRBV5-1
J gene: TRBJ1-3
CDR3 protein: CASRGDRASGNTIYF
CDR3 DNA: TGCGCCAGCAGAGGGGACAGGGCCTCTGGAAACACCATATATTTT

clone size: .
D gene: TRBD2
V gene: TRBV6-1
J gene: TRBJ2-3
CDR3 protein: CASSEGGNTDTQYF
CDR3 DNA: TGTGCCAGCAGTGAGGGGGGGAACACAGATACGCAGTATTTT

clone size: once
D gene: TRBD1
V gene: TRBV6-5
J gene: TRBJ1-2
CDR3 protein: CASAGQGAPYGYTF
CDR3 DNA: TGTGCCAGCGCGGGACAGGGGGCACCCTATGGCTACACCTTC

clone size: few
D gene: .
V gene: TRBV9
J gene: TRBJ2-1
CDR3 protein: CASTGTPGNEQFF
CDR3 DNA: TGTGCCAGCACGGGAACCCCTGGGAATGAGCAGTTCTTC

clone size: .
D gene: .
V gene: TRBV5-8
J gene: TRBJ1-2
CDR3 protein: CASTIPGGGSYGYTF
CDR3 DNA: TGTGCCAGCACCATCCCCGGCGGGGGGAGCTATGGCTACACCTTC

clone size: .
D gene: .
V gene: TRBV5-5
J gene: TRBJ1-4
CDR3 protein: CASSKSPGGGRNEKLFF
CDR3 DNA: TGTGCCAGCAGCAAGTCCCCAGGCGGGGGACGAAATGAAAAACTGTTTTTT

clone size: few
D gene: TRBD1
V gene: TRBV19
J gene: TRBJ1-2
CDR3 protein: CASSIGTGGANYGYTF
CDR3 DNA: TGTGCCAGTAGTATAGGGACAGGGGGCGCGAACTATGGCTACACCTTC

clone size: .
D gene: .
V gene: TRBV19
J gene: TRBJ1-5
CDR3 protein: CASSLTGRGDQPQHF
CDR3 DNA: TGTGCCAGTAGTCTTACAGGACGGGGGGATCAGCCCCAGCATTTT

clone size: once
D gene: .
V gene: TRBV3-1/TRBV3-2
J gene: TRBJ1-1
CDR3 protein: CASSQRLRAGDTEAFF
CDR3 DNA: TGTGCCAGCAGCCAAAGGCTTAGGGCCGGGGACACTGAAGCTTTCTTT

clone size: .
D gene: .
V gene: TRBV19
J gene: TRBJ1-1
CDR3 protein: CASSVTSGQNTEAFF
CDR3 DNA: TGTGCCAGTAGTGTAACCTCGGGACAGAACACTGAAGCTTTCTTT

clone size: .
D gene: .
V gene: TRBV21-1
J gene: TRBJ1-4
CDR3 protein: CASSKHATNEKLFF
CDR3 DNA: TGTGCCAGCAGCAAACATGCAACTAATGAAAAACTGTTTTTT

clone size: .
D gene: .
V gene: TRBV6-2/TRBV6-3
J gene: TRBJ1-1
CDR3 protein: CASSYSSRGTEAFF
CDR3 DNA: TGTGCCAGCAGTTACTCGAGCCGGGGCACTGAAGCTTTCTTT

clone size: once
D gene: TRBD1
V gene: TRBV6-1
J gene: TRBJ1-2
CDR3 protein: CASSDVEGARGYTF
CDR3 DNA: TGTGCCAGCAGTGATGTGGAGGGGGCGCGGGGCTACACCTTC

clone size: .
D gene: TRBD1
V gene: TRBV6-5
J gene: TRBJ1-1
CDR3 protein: CASRRGLGTEAFF
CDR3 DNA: TGTGCCAGCAGGAGGGGGCTCGGAACTGAAGCTTTCTTT

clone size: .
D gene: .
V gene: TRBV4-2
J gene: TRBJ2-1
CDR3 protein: CASSQTTERNEQFF
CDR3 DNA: TGTGCCAGCAGCCAAACTACCGAGCGCAATGAGCAGTTCTTC

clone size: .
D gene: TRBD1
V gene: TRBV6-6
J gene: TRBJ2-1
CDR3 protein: CASSQAGTASWNEQFF
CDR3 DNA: TGTGCCAGCAGTCAAGCCGGGACAGCCAGCTGGAATGAGCAGTTCTTC

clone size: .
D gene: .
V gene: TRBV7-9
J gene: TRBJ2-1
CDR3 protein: CASSVYKTGISYNEQFF
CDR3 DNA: TGTGCCAGCAGCGTATACAAGACAGGAATCTCCTACAATGAGCAGTTCTTC